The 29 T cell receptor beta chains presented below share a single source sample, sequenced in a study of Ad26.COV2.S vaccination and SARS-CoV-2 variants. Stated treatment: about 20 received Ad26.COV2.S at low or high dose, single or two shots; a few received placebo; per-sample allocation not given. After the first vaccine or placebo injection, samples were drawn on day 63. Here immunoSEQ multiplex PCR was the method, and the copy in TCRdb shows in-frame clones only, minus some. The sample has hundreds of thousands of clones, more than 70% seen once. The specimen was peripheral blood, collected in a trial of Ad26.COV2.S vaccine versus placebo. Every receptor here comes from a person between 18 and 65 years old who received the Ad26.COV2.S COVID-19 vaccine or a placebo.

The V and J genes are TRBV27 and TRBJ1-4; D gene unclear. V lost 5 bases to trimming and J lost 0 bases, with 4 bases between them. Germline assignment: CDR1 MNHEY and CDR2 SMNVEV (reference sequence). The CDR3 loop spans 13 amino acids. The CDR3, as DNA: TGTGCCAGCAGTAATCCAACTAATGAAAAACTGTTTTTT. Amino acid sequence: CASSNPTNEKLFF.

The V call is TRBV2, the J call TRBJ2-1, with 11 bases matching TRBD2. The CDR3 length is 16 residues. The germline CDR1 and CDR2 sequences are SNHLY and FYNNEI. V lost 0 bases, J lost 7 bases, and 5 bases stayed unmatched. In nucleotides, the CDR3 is TGTGCCAGCAGTGAAGCTAGACTAGCGGGAATGAATGAGCAGTTCTTC. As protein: CASSEARLAGMNEQFF.

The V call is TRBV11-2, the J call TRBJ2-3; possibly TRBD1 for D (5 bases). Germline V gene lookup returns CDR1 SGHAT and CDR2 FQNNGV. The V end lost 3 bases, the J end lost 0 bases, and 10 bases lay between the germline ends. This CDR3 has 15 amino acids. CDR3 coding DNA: TGTGCCAGCAGCTTGATGGACAAAAGCACAGATACGCAGTATTTT. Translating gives CASSLMDKSTDTQYF.

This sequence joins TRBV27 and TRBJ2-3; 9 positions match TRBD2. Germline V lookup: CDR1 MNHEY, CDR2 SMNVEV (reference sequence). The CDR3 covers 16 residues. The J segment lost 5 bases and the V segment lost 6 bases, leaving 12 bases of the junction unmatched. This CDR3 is CASSGYGGREEDTQYF. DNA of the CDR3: TGTGCCAGCAGCGGTTATGGCGGGAGGGAGGAAGATACGCAGTATTTT.

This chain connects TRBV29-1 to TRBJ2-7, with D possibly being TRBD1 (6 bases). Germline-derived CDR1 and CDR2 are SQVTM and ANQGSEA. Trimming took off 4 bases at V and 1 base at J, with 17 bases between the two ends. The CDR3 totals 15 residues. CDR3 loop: CSVVDSHRASYEQYF. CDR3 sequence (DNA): TGCAGCGTTGTGGACAGCCATCGCGCGTCCTACGAGCAGTACTTC.

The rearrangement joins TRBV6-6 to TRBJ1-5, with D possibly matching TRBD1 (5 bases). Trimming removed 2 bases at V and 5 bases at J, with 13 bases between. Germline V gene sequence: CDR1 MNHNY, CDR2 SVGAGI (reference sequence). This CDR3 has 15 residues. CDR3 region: CASSYRGLPHQPQHF. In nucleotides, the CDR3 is TGTGCCAGCAGTTACAGGGGACTGCCTCATCAGCCCCAGCATTTT.

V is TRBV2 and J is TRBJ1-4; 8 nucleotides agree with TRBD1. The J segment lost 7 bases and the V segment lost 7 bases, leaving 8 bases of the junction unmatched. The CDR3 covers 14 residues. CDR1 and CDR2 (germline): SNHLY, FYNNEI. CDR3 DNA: TGTGCCAGCAAAGTTACAGGGGGAGGTGAAAAACTGTTTTTT. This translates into CASKVTGGGEKLFF. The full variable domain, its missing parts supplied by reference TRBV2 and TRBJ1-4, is EPEVTQTPSHQVTQMGQEVILRCVPISNHLYFYWYRQILGQKVEFLVSFYNNEISEKSEIFDDQFSVERPDGSNFTLKIRSTKLEDSAMYFCASKVTGGGEKLFFGSGTQLSVL.

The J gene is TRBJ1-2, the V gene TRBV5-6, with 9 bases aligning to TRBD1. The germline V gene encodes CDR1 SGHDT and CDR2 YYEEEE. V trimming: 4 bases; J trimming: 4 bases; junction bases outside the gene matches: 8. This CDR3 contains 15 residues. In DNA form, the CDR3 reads TGTGCCAGCAGCGATACAGGGGGCCCAATCTATGGCTACACCTTC. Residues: CASSDTGGPIYGYTF.

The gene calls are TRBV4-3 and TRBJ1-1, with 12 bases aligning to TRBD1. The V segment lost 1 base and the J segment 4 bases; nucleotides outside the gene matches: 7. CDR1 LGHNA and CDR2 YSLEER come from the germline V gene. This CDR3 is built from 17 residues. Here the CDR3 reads CASSQGPPGQGATEAFF. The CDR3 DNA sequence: TGCGCCAGCAGCCAAGGACCTCCGGGACAGGGGGCCACTGAAGCTTTCTTT.

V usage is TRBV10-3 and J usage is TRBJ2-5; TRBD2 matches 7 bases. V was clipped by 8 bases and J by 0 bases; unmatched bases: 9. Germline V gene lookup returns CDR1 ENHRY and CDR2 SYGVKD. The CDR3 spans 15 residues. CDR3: CAISSGLADQETQYF. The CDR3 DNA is TGTGCCATCTCGTCGGGCCTAGCGGACCAAGAGACCCAGTACTTC.

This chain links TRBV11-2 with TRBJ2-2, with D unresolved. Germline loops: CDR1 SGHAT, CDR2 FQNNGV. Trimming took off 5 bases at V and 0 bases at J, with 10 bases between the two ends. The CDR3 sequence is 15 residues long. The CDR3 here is CASSPTTANTGELFF. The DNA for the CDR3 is TGTGCCAGCAGCCCGACGACCGCGAACACCGGGGAGCTGTTTTTT.

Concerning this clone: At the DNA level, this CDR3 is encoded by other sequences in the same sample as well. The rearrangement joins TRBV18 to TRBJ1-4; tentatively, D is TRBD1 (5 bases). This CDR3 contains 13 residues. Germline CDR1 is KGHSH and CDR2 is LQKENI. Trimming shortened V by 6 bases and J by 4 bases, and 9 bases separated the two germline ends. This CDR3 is CASSRGINEKLFF. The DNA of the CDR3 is TGTGCCAGCTCGCGGGGCATTAATGAAAAACTGTTTTTT.

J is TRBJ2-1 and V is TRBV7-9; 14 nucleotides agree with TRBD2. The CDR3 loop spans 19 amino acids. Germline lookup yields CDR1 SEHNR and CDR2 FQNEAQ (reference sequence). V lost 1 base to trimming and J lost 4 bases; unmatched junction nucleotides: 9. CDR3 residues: CASSLDPGTSGSSYNEQFF. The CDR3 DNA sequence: TGTGCCAGCAGCTTAGATCCCGGGACTAGCGGGAGTAGTTACAATGAGCAGTTCTTC.

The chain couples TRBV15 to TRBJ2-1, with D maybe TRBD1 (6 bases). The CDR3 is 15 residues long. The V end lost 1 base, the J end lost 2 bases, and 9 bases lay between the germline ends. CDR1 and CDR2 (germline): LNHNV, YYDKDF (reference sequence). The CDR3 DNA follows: TGTGCCACCAGCAGAGCTGGGGGCACCTACAATGAGCAGTTCTTC. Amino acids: CATSRAGGTYNEQFF.

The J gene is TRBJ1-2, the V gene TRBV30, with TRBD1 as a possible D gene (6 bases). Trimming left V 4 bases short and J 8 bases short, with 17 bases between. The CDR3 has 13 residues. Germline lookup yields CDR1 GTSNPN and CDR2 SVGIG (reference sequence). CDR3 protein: CAWTSTGTWGYTF. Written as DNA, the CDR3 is TGTGCCTGGACTTCAACAGGGACATGGGGCTACACCTTC.

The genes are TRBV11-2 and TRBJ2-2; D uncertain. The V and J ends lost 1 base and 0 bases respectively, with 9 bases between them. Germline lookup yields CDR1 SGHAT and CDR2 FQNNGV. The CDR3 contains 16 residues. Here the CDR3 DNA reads TGTGCCAGCAGCTTAGTTGGGGTCGCGAACACCGGGGAGCTGTTTTTT. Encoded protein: CASSLVGVANTGELFF. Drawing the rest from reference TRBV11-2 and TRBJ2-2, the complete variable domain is EAGVAQSPRYKIIEKRQSVAFWCNPISGHATLYWYQQILGQGPKLLIQFQNNGVVDDSQLPKDRFSAERLKGVDSTLKIQPAKLEDSAVYLCASSLVGVANTGELFFGEGSRLTVL.

The CDR3 protein is CASSQETSGADEQYF. The CDR3 DNA is TGCGCCAGCAGCCAAGAGACTAGCGGGGCGGACGAGCAGTACTTC. The rearrangement joins TRBV4-1 to TRBJ2-7, with 11 bases lining up with TRBD2. Germline loops: CDR1 MGHRA, CDR2 YSYEKL. CDR3 length: 15 residues. Trimming removed 0 bases from V and 5 bases from J; junction bases left unmatched: 3.

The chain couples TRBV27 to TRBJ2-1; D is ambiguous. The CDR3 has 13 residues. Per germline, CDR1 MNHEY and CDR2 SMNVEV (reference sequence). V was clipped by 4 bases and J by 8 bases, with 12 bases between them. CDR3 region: CASSSRNWDEQFF. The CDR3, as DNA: TGTGCCAGCAGTTCAAGGAATTGGGATGAGCAGTTCTTC.

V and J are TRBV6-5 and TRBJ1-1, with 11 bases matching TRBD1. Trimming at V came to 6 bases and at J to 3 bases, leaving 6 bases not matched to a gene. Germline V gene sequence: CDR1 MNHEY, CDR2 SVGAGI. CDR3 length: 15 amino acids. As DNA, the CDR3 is TGTGCCAGCAGCCTGGACAGGGGGCTCCACACTGAAGCTTTCTTT. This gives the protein CASSLDRGLHTEAFF.

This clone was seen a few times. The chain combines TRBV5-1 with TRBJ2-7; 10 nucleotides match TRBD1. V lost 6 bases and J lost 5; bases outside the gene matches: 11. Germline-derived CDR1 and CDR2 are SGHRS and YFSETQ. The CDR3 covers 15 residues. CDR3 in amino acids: CASTVTGTGVNEQYF. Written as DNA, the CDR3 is TGCGCCAGCACCGTCACCGGGACAGGGGTTAACGAGCAGTACTTC.

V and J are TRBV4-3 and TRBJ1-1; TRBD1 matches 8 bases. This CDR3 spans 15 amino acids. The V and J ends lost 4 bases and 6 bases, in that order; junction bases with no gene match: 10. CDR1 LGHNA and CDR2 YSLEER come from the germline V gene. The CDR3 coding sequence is TGCGCCAGCAGCCGGGGGGACAGGTACCCTTCTGAAGCTTTCTTT. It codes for CASSRGDRYPSEAFF.

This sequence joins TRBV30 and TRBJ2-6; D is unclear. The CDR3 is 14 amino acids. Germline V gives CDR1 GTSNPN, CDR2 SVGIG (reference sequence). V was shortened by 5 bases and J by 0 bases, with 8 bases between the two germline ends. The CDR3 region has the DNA TGTGCCTGGGTCAGTCCCTCTGGGGCCAACGTCCTGACTTTC. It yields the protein CAWVSPSGANVLTF.

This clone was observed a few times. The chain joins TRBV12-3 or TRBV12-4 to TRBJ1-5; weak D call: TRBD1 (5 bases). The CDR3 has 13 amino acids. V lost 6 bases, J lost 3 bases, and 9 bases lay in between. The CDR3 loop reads CASRSRVNQPQHF. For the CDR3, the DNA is TGTGCCAGCAGATCCAGGGTCAATCAGCCCCAGCATTTT.

The CDR3 nucleotides are TGTGCCAGCAACAGGGCCTCTATCGGCGAGCAGTACTTC. Amino acid sequence: CASNRASIGEQYF. The gene calls are TRBV2 and TRBJ2-7; possible D gene TRBD1, 6 bases. V was shortened by 7 bases and J by 6 bases, with 16 bases between the two germline ends. Per germline, CDR1 SNHLY and CDR2 FYNNEI. CDR3 size: 13 residues.

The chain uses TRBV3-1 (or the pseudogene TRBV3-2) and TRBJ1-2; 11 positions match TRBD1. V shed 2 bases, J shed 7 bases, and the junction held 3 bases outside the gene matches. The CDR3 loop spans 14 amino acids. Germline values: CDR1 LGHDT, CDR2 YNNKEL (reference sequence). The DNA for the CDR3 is TGTGCCAGCAGCCAACGGACAGGGGGCGCTGGCTACACCTTC. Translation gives CASSQRTGGAGYTF.

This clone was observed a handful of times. CDR3 residues: CSASDRVGNYGYTF. CDR3 sequence (DNA): TGCAGTGCTAGTGACAGGGTCGGCAACTATGGCTACACCTTC. V is TRBV20-1 and J is TRBJ1-2, with 7 bases aligning to TRBD1. The germline CDR1 and CDR2 sequences are DFQATT and SNEGSKA (reference sequence). V lost 3 bases to trimming and J lost 2 bases; unmatched junction nucleotides: 6. The CDR3 has 14 amino acids.

CDR3 protein: CATSVGQSNQPQHF. CDR3 nucleotides: TGTGCCACCAGTGTCGGACAGAGCAATCAGCCCCAGCATTTT. The chain recombines TRBV24-1 with TRBJ1-5, with TRBD1 as a possible D gene (6 bases). Per the germline V gene, CDR1 is KGHDR and CDR2 is SFDVKD. V shed 5 bases and J shed 1 base, with 8 bases lying between them. The length of the CDR3 is 14 residues.

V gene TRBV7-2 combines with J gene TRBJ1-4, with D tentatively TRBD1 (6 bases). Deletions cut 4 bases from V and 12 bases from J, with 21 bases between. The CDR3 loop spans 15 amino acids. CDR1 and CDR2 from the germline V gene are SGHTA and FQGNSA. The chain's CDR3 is CASSSPGQGGAELFF. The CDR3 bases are TGTGCCAGCAGCTCCCCGGGACAAGGGGGTGCGGAACTGTTTTTT.

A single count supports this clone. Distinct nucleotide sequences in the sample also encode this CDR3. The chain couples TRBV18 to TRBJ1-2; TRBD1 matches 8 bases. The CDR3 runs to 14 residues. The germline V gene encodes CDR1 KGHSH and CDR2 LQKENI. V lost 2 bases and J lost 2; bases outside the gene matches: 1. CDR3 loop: CASSPGQGNYGYTF. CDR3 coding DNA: TGTGCCAGCTCACCAGGACAGGGCAACTATGGCTACACCTTC.